This is a list of T cell receptor beta chains from one sample in a study of CD8 T cells in Susac syndrome. A single record per CDR3 protein comes from TCRdb applying MiXCR to the immunoSEQ multiplex PCR reads. The data hold approximately 190,000 distinct CDR3 sequences, with roughly 90% observed a single time. Specimen: CD4+ T cells from PBMCs. The receptor set was obtained from a human donor with Susac syndrome. CDR3s include the opening cysteine and the closing phenylalanine or tryptophan. D genes are given only for firm matches. Size is stated for part of the rows, as once, few or many counts, or as a class when the clone is expanded.

TRBV15,NA,NA,TRBJ1-4,TGTGCCACCAGCAGAGACGGTCGGGCTAATGAAAAACTGTTTTTT,CATSRDGRANEKLFF
TRBV7-8,once,TRBD2,TRBJ2-3,TGTGCCAGCAGCCAACGTAGCGGGACTAGCACAGATACGCAGTATTTT,CASSQRSGTSTDTQYF
TRBV6-2/TRBV6-3,NA,TRBD2,TRBJ2-4,TGTGCCAGCAGTTTTTTTGTCAGCGGGAGAGAGACCAAAAACATTCAGTACTTC,CASSFFVSGRETKNIQYF
TRBV12-5,NA,NA,TRBJ1-2,TGTGCTAGTGGCCCTCGTGGCTACACCTTC,CASGPRGYTF
TRBV3-1,NA,TRBD2,TRBJ2-1,TGTGCCAGCAGCCATGACTTAGCGGGGGGAGGTGAGCAGTTCTTC,CASSHDLAGGGEQFF
TRBV20-1,NA,TRBD2,TRBJ2-5,TGCAGTGCTAGAGATCTCCGCGTAGCGGGAGGGCTAGAGACCCAGTACTTC,CSARDLRVAGGLETQYF
TRBV18,NA,NA,TRBJ1-2,TGTGCCAGCTCACCATCCGGGACTGGGAAATATGGCTACACCTTC,CASSPSGTGKYGYTF
TRBV7-9,NA,TRBD2,TRBJ2-1,TGTGCCAGCAGCCCCTTATGGACTAGCGTTAACCACAATGAGCAGTTCTTC,CASSPLWTSVNHNEQFF
TRBV12-3/TRBV12-4,NA,TRBD2,TRBJ2-3,TGTGCCAGCTTGTACGGGGGGTTAGATACGCAGTATTTT,CASLYGGLDTQYF
TRBV2,NA,NA,TRBJ1-5,TGTGCCAGCAGCCCCGGGAGGGGCAATCAGCCCCAGCATTTT,CASSPGRGNQPQHF
TRBV18,NA,NA,TRBJ1-2,TGTGCCAGCTCACCGGGCCGGGGCTTGGACTATGGCTACACCTTC,CASSPGRGLDYGYTF
TRBV11-2,NA,TRBD1,TRBJ1-1,TGTGCCAGCAGCTTAGTCGAGGGGGCGAGAGCTTTCTTT,CASSLVEGARAFF
TRBV6-6,NA,NA,TRBJ1-5,TGTGCCAGCAGTCCGCCGGTGAGCAATCAGCCCCAGCATTTT,CASSPPVSNQPQHF
TRBV7-9,once,NA,TRBJ1-1,TGTGCCAGCATCCCCGCGAAGCAGAACACTGAAGCTTTCTTT,CASIPAKQNTEAFF
TRBV12-3/TRBV12-4,NA,TRBD1,TRBJ2-7,TGTGCCAGCAGTTCGGACAGGGGCCACGAGCAGTACTTC,CASSSDRGHEQYF
TRBV5-1,NA,NA,TRBJ2-1,TGCGCCAGCAGCTTATTAGGAGCGGAGGGGGGTTACAATGAGCAGTTCTTC,CASSLLGAEGGYNEQFF
TRBV5-1,NA,NA,TRBJ2-3,TGCGCCAGCAGCTTGGCCGGGGTTAGCACAGATACGCAGTATTTT,CASSLAGVSTDTQYF